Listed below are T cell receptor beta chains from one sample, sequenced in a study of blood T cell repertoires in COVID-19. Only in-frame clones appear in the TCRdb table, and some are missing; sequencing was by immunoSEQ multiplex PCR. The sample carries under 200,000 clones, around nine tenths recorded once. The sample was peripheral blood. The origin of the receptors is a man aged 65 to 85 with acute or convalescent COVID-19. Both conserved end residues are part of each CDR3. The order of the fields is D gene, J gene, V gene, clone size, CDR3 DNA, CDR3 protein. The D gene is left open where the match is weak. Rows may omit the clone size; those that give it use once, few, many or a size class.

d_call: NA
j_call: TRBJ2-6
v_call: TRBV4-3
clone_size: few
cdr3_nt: TGCGCCAGCAGCCCCCGAAGGGACTCCAACTCTGGGGCCAACGTCCTGACTTTC
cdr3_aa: CASSPRRDSNSGANVLTF

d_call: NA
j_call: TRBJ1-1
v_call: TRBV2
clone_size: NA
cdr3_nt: TGTGCCAGCAGGTACCAGGTCACTGAAGCTTTCTTT
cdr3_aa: CASRYQVTEAFF

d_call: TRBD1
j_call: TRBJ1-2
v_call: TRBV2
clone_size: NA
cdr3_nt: TGTGCCAGCAGACAGGGGTCAGGCTATGGCTACACCTTC
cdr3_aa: CASRQGSGYGYTF

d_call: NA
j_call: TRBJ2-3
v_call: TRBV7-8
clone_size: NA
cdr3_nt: TGTGCCAGCAGCAGGGGGCGGGGGGCAGATACGCAGTATTTT
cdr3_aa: CASSRGRGADTQYF

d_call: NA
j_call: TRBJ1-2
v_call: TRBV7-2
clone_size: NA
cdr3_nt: TGTGCCAGCAGCTTTGTCACGACAGGAGCCGATTATGGCTACACCTTC
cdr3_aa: CASSFVTTGADYGYTF

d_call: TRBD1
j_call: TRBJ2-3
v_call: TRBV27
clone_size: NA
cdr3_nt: TGTGCCAGCAGTTTTATTGGGACAGGGACAGATACGCAGTATTTT
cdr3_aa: CASSFIGTGTDTQYF

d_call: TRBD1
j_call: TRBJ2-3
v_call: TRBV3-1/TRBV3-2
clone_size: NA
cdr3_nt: TGTGCCAGCAGCCCCAGGGGGAGCTTCTCTAGCACAGATACGCAGTATTTT
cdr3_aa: CASSPRGSFSSTDTQYF

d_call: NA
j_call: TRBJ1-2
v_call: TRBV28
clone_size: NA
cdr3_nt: TGTGCCAGCAGTTTGAGGGATGGCTACACCTTC
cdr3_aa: CASSLRDGYTF

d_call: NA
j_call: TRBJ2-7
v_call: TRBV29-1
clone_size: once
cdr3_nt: TGCAGCGTCGCCACAGGGATCGCCGAGCAGTACTTC
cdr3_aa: CSVATGIAEQYF

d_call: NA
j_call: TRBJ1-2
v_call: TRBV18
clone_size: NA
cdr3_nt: TGTGCCACCGGCGGGGGGGCAAGTGCCTATGGCTACACCTTC
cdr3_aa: CATGGGASAYGYTF

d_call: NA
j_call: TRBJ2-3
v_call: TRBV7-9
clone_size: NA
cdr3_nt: TGTGCCAGCAGCTCCCTAGTAGATACGCAGTATTTT
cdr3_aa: CASSSLVDTQYF

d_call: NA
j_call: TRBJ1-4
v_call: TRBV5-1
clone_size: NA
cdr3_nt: TGCGCCAGCAGCGACGGAGGCAGTTGGGTAGCTAATGAAAAACTGTTTTTT
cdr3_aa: CASSDGGSWVANEKLFF

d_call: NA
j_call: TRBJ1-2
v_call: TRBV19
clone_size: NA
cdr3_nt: TGTGCCAGTAGTGCGGGACTTTCTTATGGCTACACCTTC
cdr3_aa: CASSAGLSYGYTF

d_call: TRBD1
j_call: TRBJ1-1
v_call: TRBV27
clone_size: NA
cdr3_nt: TGTGCCAGCAGTTCCCTCCCCGGGACAGGGGGCAAAAACACTGAAGCTTTCTTT
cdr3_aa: CASSSLPGTGGKNTEAFF

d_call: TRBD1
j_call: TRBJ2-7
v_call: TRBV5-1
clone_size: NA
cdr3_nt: TGCGCCAGCAGCTTTACAGGGGGCGACGAGCAGTACTTC
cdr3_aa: CASSFTGGDEQYF

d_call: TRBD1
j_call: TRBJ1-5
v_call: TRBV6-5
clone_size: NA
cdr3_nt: TGTGCCATTCATAAACAGGGGCTCAATCAGCCCCAGCATTTT
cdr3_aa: CAIHKQGLNQPQHF

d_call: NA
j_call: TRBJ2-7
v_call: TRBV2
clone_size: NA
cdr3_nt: TGTGCCAGCAGTGTCAGGGTAGTGGGCGAGCAGTACTTC
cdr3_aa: CASSVRVVGEQYF

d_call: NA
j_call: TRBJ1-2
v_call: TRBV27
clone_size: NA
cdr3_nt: TGTGCCAGCAGTCCCTGGGCACACTATGGCTACACCTTC
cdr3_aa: CASSPWAHYGYTF

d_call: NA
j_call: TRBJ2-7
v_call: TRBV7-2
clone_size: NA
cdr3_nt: TGTGCCAGCAGCCGGACAGTTAGCTCCTACGAGCAGTACTTC
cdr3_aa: CASSRTVSSYEQYF

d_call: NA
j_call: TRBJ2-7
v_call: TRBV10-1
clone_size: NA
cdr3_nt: TGCGCCACCCAGCTTTCAGACAGCTACGAGCAGTACTTC
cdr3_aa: CATQLSDSYEQYF

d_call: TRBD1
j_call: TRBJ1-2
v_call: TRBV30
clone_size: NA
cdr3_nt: TGTGCCTGGAGTGTACAGGGACAGCCGATCCATGGCTACACCTTC
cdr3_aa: CAWSVQGQPIHGYTF

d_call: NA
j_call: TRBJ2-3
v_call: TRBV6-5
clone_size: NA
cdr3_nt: TGTGCCAGCACCTTTGGGCCCCATGATACGCAGTATTTT
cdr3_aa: CASTFGPHDTQYF

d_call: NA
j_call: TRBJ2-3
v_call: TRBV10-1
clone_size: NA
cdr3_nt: TGCGCCAGCAGTCGGTATGAGGGCAGCACAGATACGCAGTATTTT
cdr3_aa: CASSRYEGSTDTQYF

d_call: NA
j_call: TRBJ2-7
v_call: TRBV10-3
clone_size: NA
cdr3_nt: TGTGCCATCAGTGATGGCAGGCCAGAGCAGTACTTC
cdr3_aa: CAISDGRPEQYF

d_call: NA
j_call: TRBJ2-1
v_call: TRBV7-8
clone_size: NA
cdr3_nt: TGTGCCAGCAGCCCGCCGGGCAATGAGCAGTTCTTC
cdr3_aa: CASSPPGNEQFF

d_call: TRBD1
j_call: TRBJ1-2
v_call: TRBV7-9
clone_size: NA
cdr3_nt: TGTGCCAGCAGCTTAGGTGGGACAGGGGGCCTAGACTACACCTTC
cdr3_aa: CASSLGGTGGLDYTF

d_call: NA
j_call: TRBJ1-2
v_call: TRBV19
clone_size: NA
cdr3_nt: TGTGCCAGTAGCCTCCAGGGAGGACCCGATGGCTACACCTTC
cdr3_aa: CASSLQGGPDGYTF

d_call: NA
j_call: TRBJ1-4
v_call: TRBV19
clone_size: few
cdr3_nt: TGTGCCAGCCAGCAGCGGGCTAATGAAAAACTGTTTTTT
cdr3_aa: CASQQRANEKLFF

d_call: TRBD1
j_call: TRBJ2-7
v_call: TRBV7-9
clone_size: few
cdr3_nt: TGTGCCAGCAGTTTTACCGGGACAGGGGGCGACGAGCAGTACTTC
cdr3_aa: CASSFTGTGGDEQYF

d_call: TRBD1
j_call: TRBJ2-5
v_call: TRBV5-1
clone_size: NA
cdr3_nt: TGCGCCAGCAGCTTGGTTGACAGGGGGCACGCGACCCAGTACTTC
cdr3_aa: CASSLVDRGHATQYF

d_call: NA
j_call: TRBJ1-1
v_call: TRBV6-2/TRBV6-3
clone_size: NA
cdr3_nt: TGTGCCAGCAGTCTACGCCCTACGGGGGGAACTGAAGCTTTCTTT
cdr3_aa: CASSLRPTGGTEAFF

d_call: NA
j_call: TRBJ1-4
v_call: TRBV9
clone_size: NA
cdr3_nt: TGTGCCAGCAGCGTAGACGTAACAAAAGAAAAACTGTTTTTT
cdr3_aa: CASSVDVTKEKLFF

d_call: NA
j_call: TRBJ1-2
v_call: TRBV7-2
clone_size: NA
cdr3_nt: TGTGCCAGCAGCACCAGGGAATCCGACTATGGCTACACCTTC
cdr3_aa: CASSTRESDYGYTF

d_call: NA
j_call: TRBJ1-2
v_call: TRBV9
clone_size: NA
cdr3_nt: TGTGCCAGCAGCGTAGCCTTCCAGGGCGGCGGCTACACCTTC
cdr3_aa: CASSVAFQGGGYTF

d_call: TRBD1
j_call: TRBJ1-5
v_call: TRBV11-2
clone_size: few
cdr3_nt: TGTGCCAGCAGCTTAGGAGACGGCAGGGGGCCGGGTCAGCCCCAGCATTTT
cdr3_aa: CASSLGDGRGPGQPQHF

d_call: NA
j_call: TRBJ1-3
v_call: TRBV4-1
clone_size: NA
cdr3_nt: TGCGCCAGCAGCCAAGACTCTATAGACACCATATATTTT
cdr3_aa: CASSQDSIDTIYF

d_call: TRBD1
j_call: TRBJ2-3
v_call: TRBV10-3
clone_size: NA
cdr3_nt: TGTGCCATCAGGGACAGGGCGATTTCAGATACGCAGTATTTT
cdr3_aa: CAIRDRAISDTQYF

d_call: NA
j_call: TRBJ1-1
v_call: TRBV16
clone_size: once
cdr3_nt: TGTGCCAGCAGCCAATTGACGACTCCGTTCTTT
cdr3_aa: CASSQLTTPFF

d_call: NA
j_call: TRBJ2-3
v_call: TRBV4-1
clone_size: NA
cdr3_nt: TGCGCCAGCAGCCAAAAGGGGGGGCAGAATACGCAGTATTTT
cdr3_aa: CASSQKGGQNTQYF

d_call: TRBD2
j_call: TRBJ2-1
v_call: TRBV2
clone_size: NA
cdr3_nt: TGTGCCAGCAGTGAGCGGGAGTCGAAGCAGTTCTTC
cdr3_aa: CASSERESKQFF

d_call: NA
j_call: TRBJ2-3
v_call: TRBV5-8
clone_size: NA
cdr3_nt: TGTGCCAGCAGCTTGTACGGGGGAAGCACAGATACGCAGTATTTT
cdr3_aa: CASSLYGGSTDTQYF

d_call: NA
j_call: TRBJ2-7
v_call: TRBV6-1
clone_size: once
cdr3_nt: TGTGCCAGCAGTGACCGGGACATTCACGAGCAGTACTTC
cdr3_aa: CASSDRDIHEQYF

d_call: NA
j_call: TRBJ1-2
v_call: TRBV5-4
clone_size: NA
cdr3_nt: TGTGCCAGCAGCTTGGCCAGGCAAGAGGGCTATGGCTACACCTTC
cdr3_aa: CASSLARQEGYGYTF

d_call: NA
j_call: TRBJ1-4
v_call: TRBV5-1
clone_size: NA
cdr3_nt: TGCGCCAGCAGCTTGTGGTACGGAGGGTATGAAAAACTGTTTTTT
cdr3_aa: CASSLWYGGYEKLFF

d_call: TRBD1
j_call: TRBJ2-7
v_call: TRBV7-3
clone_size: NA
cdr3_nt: TGTGCCAGCAGCTCCACCCCCGGGACAGGGGACTCCTACGAGCAGTACTTC
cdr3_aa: CASSSTPGTGDSYEQYF

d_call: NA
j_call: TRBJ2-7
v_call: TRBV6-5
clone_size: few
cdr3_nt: TGTGCCAGCAGTCCACTTGTCCCTACCTACGAGCAGTACTTC
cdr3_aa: CASSPLVPTYEQYF

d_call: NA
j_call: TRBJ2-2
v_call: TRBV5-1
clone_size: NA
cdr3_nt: TGCGCCAGCAGCTATACAGGGAGCGCGAACACCGGGGAGCTGTTTTTT
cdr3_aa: CASSYTGSANTGELFF

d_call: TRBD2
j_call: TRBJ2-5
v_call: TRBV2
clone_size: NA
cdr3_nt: TGTGCCAGCGCCTTCAACACGGGCGCTAGCGGGAGGGAGGAGACCCAGTACTTC
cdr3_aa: CASAFNTGASGREETQYF